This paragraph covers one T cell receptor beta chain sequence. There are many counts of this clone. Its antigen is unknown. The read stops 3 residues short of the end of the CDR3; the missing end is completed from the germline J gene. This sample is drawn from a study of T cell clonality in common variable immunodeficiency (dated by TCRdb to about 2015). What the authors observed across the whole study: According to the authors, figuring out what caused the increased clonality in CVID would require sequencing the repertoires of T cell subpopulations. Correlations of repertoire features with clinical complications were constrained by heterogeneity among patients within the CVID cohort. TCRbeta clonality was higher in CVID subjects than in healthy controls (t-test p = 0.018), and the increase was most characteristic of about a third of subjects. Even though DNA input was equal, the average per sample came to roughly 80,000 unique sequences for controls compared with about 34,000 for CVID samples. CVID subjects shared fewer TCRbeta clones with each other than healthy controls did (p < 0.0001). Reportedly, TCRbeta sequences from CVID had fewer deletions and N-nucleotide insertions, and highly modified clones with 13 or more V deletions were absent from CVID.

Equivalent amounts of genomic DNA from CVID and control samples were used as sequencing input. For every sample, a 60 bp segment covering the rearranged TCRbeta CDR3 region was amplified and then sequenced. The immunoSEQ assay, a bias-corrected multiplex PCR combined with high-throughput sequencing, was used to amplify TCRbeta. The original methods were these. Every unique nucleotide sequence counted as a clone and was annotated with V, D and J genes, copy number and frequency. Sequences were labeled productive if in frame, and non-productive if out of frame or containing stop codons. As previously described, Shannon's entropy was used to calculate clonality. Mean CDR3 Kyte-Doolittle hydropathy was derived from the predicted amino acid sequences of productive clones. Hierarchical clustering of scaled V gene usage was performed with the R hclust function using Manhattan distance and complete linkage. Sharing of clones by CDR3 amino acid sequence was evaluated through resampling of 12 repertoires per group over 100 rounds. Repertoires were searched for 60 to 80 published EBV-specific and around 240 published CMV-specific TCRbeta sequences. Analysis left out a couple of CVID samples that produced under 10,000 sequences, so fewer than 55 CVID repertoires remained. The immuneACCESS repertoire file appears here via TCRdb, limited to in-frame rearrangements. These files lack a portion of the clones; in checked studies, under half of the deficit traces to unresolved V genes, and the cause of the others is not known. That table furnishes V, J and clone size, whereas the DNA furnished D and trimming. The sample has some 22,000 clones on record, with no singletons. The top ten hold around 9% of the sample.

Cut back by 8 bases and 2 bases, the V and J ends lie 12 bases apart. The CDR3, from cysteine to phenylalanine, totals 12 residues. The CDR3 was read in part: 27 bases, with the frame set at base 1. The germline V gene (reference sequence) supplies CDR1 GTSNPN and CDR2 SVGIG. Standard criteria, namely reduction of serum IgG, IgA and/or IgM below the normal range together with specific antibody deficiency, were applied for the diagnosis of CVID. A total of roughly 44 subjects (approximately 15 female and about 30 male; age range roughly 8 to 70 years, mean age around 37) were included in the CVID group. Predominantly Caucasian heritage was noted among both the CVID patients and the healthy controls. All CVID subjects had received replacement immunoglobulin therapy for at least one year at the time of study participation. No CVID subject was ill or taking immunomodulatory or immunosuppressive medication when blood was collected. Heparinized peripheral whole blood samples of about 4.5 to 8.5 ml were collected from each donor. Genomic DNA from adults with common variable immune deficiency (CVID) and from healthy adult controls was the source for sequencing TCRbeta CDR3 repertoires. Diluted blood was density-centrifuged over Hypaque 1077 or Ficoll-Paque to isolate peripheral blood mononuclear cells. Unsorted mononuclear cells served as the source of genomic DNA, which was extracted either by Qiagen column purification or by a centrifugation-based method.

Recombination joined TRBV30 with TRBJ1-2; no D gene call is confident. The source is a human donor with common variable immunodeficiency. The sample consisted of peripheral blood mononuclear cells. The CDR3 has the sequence CAGKRVNYGYTF. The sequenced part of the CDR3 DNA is TGTGCCGGAAAGAGGGTGAACTATGGC. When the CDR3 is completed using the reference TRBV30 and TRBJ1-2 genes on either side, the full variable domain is SQTIHQWPATLVQPVGSPLSLECTVEGTSNPNLYWYRQAAGRGLQLLFYSVGIGQISSEVPQNLSASRPQDRQFILSSKKLLLSDSGFYLCAGKRVNYGYTFGSGTRLTVV.